A single T cell receptor beta chain is shown here with its context. Its antigen remains unidentified. The sample comes from a study of T-cell memory formation after mild COVID-19. TCRdb re-called the 5' RACE reads with MiXCR, one entry per CDR3 protein. The repertoire holds tens of thousands of distinct CDR3 sequences, with approximately 7.7% as singletons. CDR3 length equals 14 residues. The trim removed 9 bases at V and 4 bases at J, leaving 10 bases unmatched. Germline CDR1 and CDR2: LGHNT and FRNRAP. Findings and limits, study-wide: Day 15 to 85 contractors were CD4/CD8 balanced; later expanders leaned CD4+.

The sequenced material came from PBMCs or a T cell subset sorted from them (not recorded which). This TCR was sampled from a man aged 18 to 29 who had mild COVID-19 (a few samples of this study predate the infection). Cell type and time point are not known. The rearrangement links TRBV12-5 to TRBJ2-7; 9 positions match TRBD1. The CDR3 reads CARPPGQGSYEQYV. For the CDR3, the DNA is TGTGCTAGGCCCCCGGGACAGGGATCATACGAGCAGTACGTC.